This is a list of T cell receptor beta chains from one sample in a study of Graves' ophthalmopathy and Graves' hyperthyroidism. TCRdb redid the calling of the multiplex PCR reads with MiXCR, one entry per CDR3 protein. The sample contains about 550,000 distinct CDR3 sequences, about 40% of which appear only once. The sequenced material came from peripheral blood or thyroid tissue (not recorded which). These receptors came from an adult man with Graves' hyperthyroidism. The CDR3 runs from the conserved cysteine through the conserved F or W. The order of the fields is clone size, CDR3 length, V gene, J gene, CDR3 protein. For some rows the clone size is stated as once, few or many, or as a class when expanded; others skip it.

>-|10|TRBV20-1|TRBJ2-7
CSAKVNEQYF
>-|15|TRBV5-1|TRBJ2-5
CASSQVGGQEETQYF
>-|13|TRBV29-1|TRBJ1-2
CSVGTDTNYGYTF
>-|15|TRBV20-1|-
CSARVSWTGGNEQFF
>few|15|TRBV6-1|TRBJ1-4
CASSEAVIFDEKLFF
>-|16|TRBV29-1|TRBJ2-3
CSVPGGAHTSIDTQYF
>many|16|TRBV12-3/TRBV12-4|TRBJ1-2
CASSQETGGLAYGYTF
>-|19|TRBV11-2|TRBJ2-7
CASSTNRELGTGGSYEQYF
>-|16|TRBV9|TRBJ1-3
CASSPDRDSSGNTIYF
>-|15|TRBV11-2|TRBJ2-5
CASSLSRAGTYTQYF
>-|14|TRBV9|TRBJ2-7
CASSAGTRSYEQYF
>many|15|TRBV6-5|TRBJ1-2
CASSYSEAVYYGYTF
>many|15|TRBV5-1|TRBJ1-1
CASSLGAGKNTEAFF
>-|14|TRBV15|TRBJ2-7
CATSGVGGGYEQYF
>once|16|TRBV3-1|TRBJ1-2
CASSQEGYGPAYGYTF
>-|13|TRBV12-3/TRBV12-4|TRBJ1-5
CASTRDSHQPQHF
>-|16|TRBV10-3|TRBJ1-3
CAISDRDSVSGNTIYF
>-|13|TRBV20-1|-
CSAREPAGDEQFF
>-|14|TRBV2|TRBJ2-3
CASSEHREADTQYF
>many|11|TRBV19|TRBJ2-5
CASSIEETQYF
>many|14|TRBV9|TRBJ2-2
CASSVGVQTGELFF
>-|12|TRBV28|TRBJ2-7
CASSPLKGEQYF